The 29 T cell receptor beta chains below all came from one sample that was sequenced in a study of shared clonotypes between healthy human individuals. This table comes from immunoSEQ multiplex PCR, and its TCRdb copy is limited to in-frame clones, with some not included. This sample has about 2.4 million clones, with approximately 94% found just once. The sample comprised naive CD4+ T cells from PBMCs. As for subset: CD45RA+ positively selected. These TCRs come from a man between 18 and 29 years old in good health. Some clones in this sample may be carry-over from other donors' samples.

This chain links TRBV30 with TRBJ2-1; D might be TRBD2 (6 bases). The CDR3 contains 12 residues. V gave up 2 bases and J gave up 6 bases, with 8 bases separating them. Germline lookup yields CDR1 GTSNPN and CDR2 SVGIG (reference sequence). This CDR3 reads CAWSLSGNEQFF. The CDR3 nucleotides are TGTGCCTGGAGTCTTAGCGGCAATGAGCAGTTCTTC.

V is TRBV5-8 and J is TRBJ1-5; 9 nucleotides agree with TRBD1. Trimming at V came to 4 bases and at J to 5 bases, leaving 7 bases not matched to a gene. This CDR3 is built from 15 residues. Per germline, CDR1 SGHTS and CDR2 YDEGEE. CDR3 in DNA: TGTGCCAGCAGCATCCGGGACAGGGTCCATCAGCCCCAGCATTTT. Amino acid sequence: CASSIRDRVHQPQHF. Together with reference TRBV5-8 and TRBJ1-5, the CDR3 gives the full variable domain: EAGVTQSPTHLIKTRGQQATLRCSPISGHTSVYWYQQALGLGLQFLLWYDEGEERNRGNFPPRFSGRQFPNYSSELNVNALELEDSALYLCASSIRDRVHQPQHFGDGTRLSIL.

Of note for this clone: The same CDR3 is also encoded by other DNA sequences in this sample. This chain's CDR3 is CASSSMAGGAGTEAFF. The CDR3 DNA sequence: TGTGCCAGCAGTTCAATGGCAGGGGGCGCCGGCACTGAAGCTTTCTTT. The chain has TRBV27 and TRBJ1-1; TRBD1 matches at 8 bases. CDR3 length: 16 amino acids. J was trimmed by 4 bases and V by 4 bases; bases with no gene match: 11. CDR1 MNHEY and CDR2 SMNVEV come from the germline V gene (reference sequence).

V and J are TRBV5-5 and TRBJ1-5, with D hard to call. The CDR3 has 16 residues. CDR1 and CDR2 from the germline V gene are SGHKS and YYEKEE (reference sequence). Between the trimmed V and J ends, which lost 3 bases and 2 bases, there was a span of 15 bases. This CDR3 reads CASSSVGWWGNQPQHF. In DNA form, the CDR3 reads TGTGCCAGCAGCTCCGTAGGGTGGTGGGGCAATCAGCCCCAGCATTTT.

CDR3 nucleotide sequence: TGCGCCAGCAGCCAAGCGGACAGGGACGGCTACACCTTC. It yields the protein CASSQADRDGYTF. The rearrangement links TRBV4-3 to TRBJ1-2, with 8 positions matching TRBD1. Germline trimming cut 1 base from V and 8 bases from J; bases unmatched to any gene: 3. The CDR3 spans 13 residues. Per germline, CDR1 LGHNA and CDR2 YSLEER.

The chain recombines TRBV28 with TRBJ2-1, with D possibly TRBD1 on 7 matching bases. Trimming removed 7 bases from V and 7 bases from J, with 20 bases in between. CDR3 length equals 15 residues. The germline V gene has CDR1 MDHEN and CDR2 SYDVKM. CDR3 in DNA: TGTGCCAGCACCCTCGGAGGGGGCCTGGCGAATGAGCAGTTCTTC. Its protein is CASTLGGGLANEQFF.

V gene TRBV14 combines with J gene TRBJ1-2; no clear D gene. CDR1 is SGHDN, CDR2 FVKESK, per germline. The V gene lost 1 base and the J gene lost 2 bases, with 11 bases spanning the gap. The CDR3 runs to 15 residues. CDR3 in amino acids: CASSQVAKTNYGYTF. CDR3 in DNA: TGTGCCAGCAGCCAAGTGGCGAAAACGAACTATGGCTACACCTTC.

Comment on this clone: Other nucleotide sequences in the sample specify the same CDR3. This sequence joins TRBV28 and TRBJ1-1; TRBD1 might be the D (6 bases). The germline V gene has CDR1 MDHEN and CDR2 SYDVKM. The CDR3 runs to 12 residues. Trimming took 5 bases from V and 6 from J, leaving 10 bases between them. DNA of the CDR3: TGTGCCAGCAGTCTACAGGGCCCTGAAGCTTTCTTT. This codes for CASSLQGPEAFF.

The chain is built from TRBV18 and TRBJ2-1; 12 nucleotides align to TRBD2. This CDR3 is built from 15 residues. Per the germline V gene, CDR1 is KGHSH and CDR2 is LQKENI. Trimming removed 5 bases from V and 5 bases from J; junction bases left unmatched: 4. The chain's CDR3 is CASSVTSGRNNEQFF. CDR3 DNA sequence: TGTGCCAGCTCAGTAACTAGCGGGAGGAACAATGAGCAGTTCTTC.

The chain links TRBV10-3 to TRBJ1-2; TRBD1 aligns across 9 bases. J gave up 7 bases and V 0 bases, and 12 bases lay outside the gene matches. This CDR3 comprises 17 residues. Germline V gene sequence: CDR1 ENHRY, CDR2 SYGVKD. The CDR3: CAISESTRDRESSGYTF. The CDR3 DNA follows: TGTGCCATCAGTGAGTCGACTCGGGACAGGGAATCTAGTGGCTACACCTTC.

Points on this clone: Other DNA sequences from this sample encode an identical CDR3 as well. The V gene is TRBV9, the J gene TRBJ2-3; D is uncertain. CDR1 and CDR2 from the germline V gene are SGDLS and YYNGEE. The CDR3 totals 13 residues. V lost 3 bases and J 0 bases, leaving 5 bases between the germline ends. The CDR3 protein is CASSASSTDTQYF. CDR3 sequence (DNA): TGTGCCAGCAGCGCTTCTAGCACAGATACGCAGTATTTT.

In its sample, this clone was seen once. This chain links TRBV5-1 with TRBJ2-7; D gene uncertain. V dropped 2 bases and J dropped 0 bases, with 12 bases sitting between them. This CDR3 comprises 15 residues. Germline CDR1 is SGHRS and CDR2 is YFSETQ. DNA of the CDR3: TGCGCCAGCAGCTTAGGGCAGGCACACTCCTACGAGCAGTACTTC. This encodes CASSLGQAHSYEQYF.

V gene TRBV27 combines with J gene TRBJ1-2; D is perhaps TRBD1 (5 bases). The CDR3 length is 14 residues. Germline-derived CDR1 and CDR2 are MNHEY and SMNVEV (reference sequence). The V gene lost 4 bases and the J gene lost 7 bases, with 16 bases spanning the gap. CDR3 protein: CASSSPVTGGGYTF. For the CDR3, the DNA is TGTGCCAGCAGTTCACCCGTAACCGGGGGTGGCTACACCTTC.

The V gene is TRBV5-3, the J gene TRBJ2-2; D unresolved. Being an ORF, TRBV5-3 has a function that is uncertain. The CDR3 is 15 residues long. V lost 2 bases and J 4 bases, leaving 12 bases between the germline ends. The DNA of the CDR3 is TGTGCCAGAAGCTTCGACGGCAACCCCACCGGGGAGCTGTTTTTT. This sequence encodes CARSFDGNPTGELFF.

The chain is built from TRBV21-1 and TRBJ2-1; the tabulated D call, TRBD1, remains unverified against the DNA. TRBV21-1 is annotated as a pseudogene. The CDR3 is 14 residues long. DNA of the CDR3: TGTGCCAGCAGCACGGGACAGGGAGGCAATGAGCAGTTCTTC. Translated, it gives CASSTGQGGNEQFF.

The gene calls are TRBV5-4 and TRBJ2-1, with 12 bases identical to TRBD2. J lost 0 bases, V lost 0 bases, and 7 bases had no gene match. Germline V gene lookup returns CDR1 SGHNT and CDR2 YYREEE (reference sequence). This CDR3 is 19 amino acids long. In DNA form, the CDR3 reads TGTGCCAGCAGCTTGGGACTAGCGGGAGTCGCCGGCTCCTACAATGAGCAGTTCTTC. Its protein product is CASSLGLAGVAGSYNEQFF.

This chain joins TRBV5-1 and TRBJ2-1; perhaps TRBD2 as D (5 bases). V was trimmed by 4 bases and J by 0 bases, leaving 11 bases between them. The CDR3 loop spans 15 amino acids. Germline assignment: CDR1 SGHRS and CDR2 YFSETQ. In DNA form, the CDR3 reads TGCGCCAGCAGCGGAGGCTATAGCTCCTACAATGAGCAGTTCTTC. Protein product: CASSGGYSSYNEQFF.

The chain couples TRBV28 to TRBJ1-1; TRBD1 matches at 7 bases. There are 16 residues in the CDR3. Germline V gene sequence: CDR1 MDHEN, CDR2 SYDVKM. Losses at the gene ends were 6 bases for V and 1 base for J; bases not matched to a gene: 11. The CDR3 nucleotides read TGTGCCAGCAGCTTAGGGGGCTCCTGGGGGAACACTGAAGCTTTCTTT. This codes for CASSLGGSWGNTEAFF.

The rearrangement links TRBV6-5 to TRBJ2-5, with TRBD1 as a possible D gene (5 bases). Germline CDR1 MNHEY, CDR2 SVGAGI. Trimming removed 2 bases at V and 5 bases at J, with 12 bases between. This CDR3 region has 14 residues. CDR3 in DNA: TGTGCCAGCAGTTACGGGGCTAGGACGGAGACCCAGTACTTC. It yields the protein CASSYGARTETQYF.

This clone was seen just once. Other DNA sequences in this sample translate to the same CDR3. The CDR3 protein is CASSLRGGELFF. The CDR3 nucleotides are TGTGCCAGCAGTCTAAGGGGCGGGGAGCTGTTTTTT. V usage is TRBV27 and J usage is TRBJ2-2; D is perhaps TRBD1 (5 bases). CDR1 and CDR2 from the germline V gene are MNHEY and SMNVEV (reference sequence). The CDR3 loop spans 12 amino acids. Deletions cut 5 bases from V and 7 bases from J, with 8 bases between.

The chain employs TRBV2 and TRBJ1-3; TRBD1 might be the D (6 bases). The V and J ends lost 4 bases and 2 bases respectively, with 12 bases between them. Germline lookup yields CDR1 SNHLY and CDR2 FYNNEI. The CDR3 sequence is 15 residues long. This CDR3 reads CASSAQGLAGNTIYF. In DNA form, the CDR3 reads TGTGCCAGCAGTGCCCAGGGGCTCGCTGGAAACACCATATATTTT.

The chain is built from TRBV5-3 and TRBJ1-1; D is ambiguous. TRBV5-3 is designated an ORF whose function remains uncertain. The CDR3 is 14 amino acids. V gave up 2 bases and J gave up 10 bases, with 18 bases separating them. CDR3 DNA: TGTGCCAGAAGCTTTGGGTACAGCCTTCACCCAGCTTTCTTT. Encoded protein: CARSFGYSLHPAFF.

The J gene is TRBJ2-1, the V gene TRBV15; D possibly corresponds to TRBD1 (5 bases). Germline CDR1 is LNHNV and CDR2 is YYDKDF (reference sequence). This CDR3 comprises 15 residues. V dropped 5 bases and J dropped 8 bases, with 19 bases sitting between them. The CDR3 DNA reads TGTGCCACCAGCTTTGGGTGGGCAGAAGGGGATGAGCAGTTCTTC. Protein product: CATSFGWAEGDEQFF.

The chain uses TRBV6-5 and TRBJ2-1; D remains ambiguous. From germline, CDR1 is MNHEY and CDR2 SVGAGI. This CDR3 comprises 11 residues. V was trimmed by 7 bases and J by 14 bases, leaving 15 bases between them. The CDR3: CASTYMGLKFF. The CDR3 DNA reads as TGTGCCAGCACCTATATGGGGTTAAAGTTCTTC.

The chain carries TRBV28 and TRBJ2-5; weak D call: TRBD1 (6 bases). The germline V and J ends were trimmed by 4 bases and 3 bases, with 15 bases remaining between them. The CDR3 is 15 residues long. From germline, CDR1 is MDHEN and CDR2 SYDVKM. Here the CDR3 DNA reads TGTGCCAGCAGTTACCAAACTCAGGGGAAAGAGACCCAGTACTTC. It translates to CASSYQTQGKETQYF.

This chain connects TRBV10-1 to TRBJ2-5; 12 bases are shared with TRBD2. The J call may be in error: the DNA end matches TRBJ2-7 better. Per germline, CDR1 WNHNN and CDR2 SYGVQD (reference sequence). The CDR3 totals 14 residues. CDR3 protein: CARTSGSHSYEQYF. The DNA for the CDR3 is TGCGCCAGGACTAGCGGGAGCCACTCCTACGAGCAGTACTTC.

The gene calls are TRBV6-1 and TRBJ1-1; D unclear. The germline V gene encodes CDR1 MNHNS and CDR2 SASEGT. CDR3 length equals 13 residues. V was shortened by 4 bases and J by 6 bases, with 12 bases between the two germline ends. The CDR3 nucleotides read TGTGCCAGCAGTGGTGATTATAGGGCTGAAGCTTTCTTT. Amino acids: CASSGDYRAEAFF.

The rearrangement uses TRBV15 and TRBJ1-2; tentatively, D is TRBD1 (5 bases). This CDR3 is built from 13 residues. Trimming shortened V by 3 bases and J by 2 bases, and 7 bases separated the two germline ends. Germline V CDR1 and CDR2: LNHNV, YYDKDF (reference sequence). CDR3 residues: CATSSDRNYGYTF. Written as DNA, the CDR3 is TGTGCCACCAGCAGCGACAGAAACTATGGCTACACCTTC.

This chain uses TRBV2 with TRBJ2-3; perhaps TRBD2 as D (5 bases). CDR3 size: 14 residues. Per germline, CDR1 SNHLY and CDR2 FYNNEI. V was pared by 6 bases and J by 2 bases, with 12 bases between. In DNA, the CDR3 is TGTGCCAGCAGCGGGGATTCACCCACAGATACGCAGTATTTT. The encoded protein is CASSGDSPTDTQYF.